The clone carrying this T cell receptor beta chain is medium-sized (0.01 to 0.1%) by share. Rearranged V-D-J TRB sequences were amplified with a mixed TRB-A/B primer pool. In TCRdb, the multiplex PCR reads were re-called with MiXCR into one record per CDR3 protein. This table holds more than 10,000 distinct CDR3 sequences, approximately 32% found once. Peripheral blood genomic DNA, not sorted cells or RNA, was the template. The CDR3 runs to 15 residues. Per the germline V gene, CDR1 is MNHEY and CDR2 is SVGAGI. The ends were cut back, 5 bases at V and 0 bases at J, with 14 bases in the middle. This entry is derived from a study of T cell repertoires in aging, cancer and after chemotherapy. For the study at large: Clear clonal overlap appeared across healthy donor samples taken over several months to years.

The chain combines TRBV6-5 with TRBJ2-7; D may correspond to TRBD1 or TRBD2 (6 bases each). The origin of this receptor is a human donor in good health. The donor label of this sample is uncertain. Sequenced material: blood. The CDR3 nucleotides are TGTGCCAGCAGTACGGGGGCCCTAAGCTCCTACGAGCAGTACTTC. Encoded protein: CASSTGALSSYEQYF.